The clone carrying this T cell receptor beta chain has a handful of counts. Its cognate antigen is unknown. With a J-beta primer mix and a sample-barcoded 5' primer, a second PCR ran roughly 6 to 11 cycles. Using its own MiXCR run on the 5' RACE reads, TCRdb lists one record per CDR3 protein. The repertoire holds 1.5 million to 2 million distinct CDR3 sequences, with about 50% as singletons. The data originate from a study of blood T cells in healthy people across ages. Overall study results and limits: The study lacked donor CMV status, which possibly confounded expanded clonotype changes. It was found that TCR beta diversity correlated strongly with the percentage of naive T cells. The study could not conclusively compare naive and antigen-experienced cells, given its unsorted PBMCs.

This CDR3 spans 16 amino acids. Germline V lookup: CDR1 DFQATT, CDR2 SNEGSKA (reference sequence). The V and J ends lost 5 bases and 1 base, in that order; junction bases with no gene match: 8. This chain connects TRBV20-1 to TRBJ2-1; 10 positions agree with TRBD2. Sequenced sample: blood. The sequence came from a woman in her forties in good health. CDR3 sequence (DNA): TGCAGTGCTCCCCAGACTAGCGGGCCGTCCTACAATGAGCAGTTCTTC. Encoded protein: CSAPQTSGPSYNEQFF.